These T cell receptor beta chains were read from a single sample in a study of shared clonotypes between healthy human individuals. Assay used: immunoSEQ multiplex PCR; TCRdb lists only in-frame clones, some missing. The data hold millions of clones, with approximately 95% observed a single time. Material for sequencing was naive CD8+ T cells sorted from blood. These receptors came from a man aged 18 to 30 in good health. Each CDR3 is given with its conserved first and last residue. Each record gives: J gene, D gene, clone size, V gene, CDR3 DNA, CDR3 protein. The D gene is left open where the match is weak. The size of a clone is reported for some rows only, either as once, few or many, or as a class for expanded clones.

j_gene: TRBJ2-5; d_gene: -; abundance: -; v_gene: TRBV6-5; CDR3nt: TGTGCCAGCAGTGATGCGGGGGCCGGAGAGACCCAGTACTTC; CDR3aa: CASSDAGAGETQYF
j_gene: TRBJ2-5; d_gene: -; abundance: once; v_gene: TRBV29-1; CDR3nt: TGCAGCGTTGAACCAAAGTACCAAGAGACCCAGTACTTC; CDR3aa: CSVEPKYQETQYF
j_gene: TRBJ2-1; d_gene: TRBD2; abundance: -; v_gene: TRBV12-5; CDR3nt: TGTGCTAGTGGTCCTCGACTAGCGGGGTACAATGAGCAGTTCTTC; CDR3aa: CASGPRLAGYNEQFF
j_gene: TRBJ1-6; d_gene: -; abundance: -; v_gene: TRBV4-3; CDR3nt: TGCGCCAGCAGCCAAGTGTCGAGCTCCTATAATTCACCCCTCCACTTT; CDR3aa: CASSQVSSSYNSPLHF
j_gene: TRBJ2-3; d_gene: -; abundance: -; v_gene: TRBV5-1; CDR3nt: TGCGCCAGCAGCTTGTTCCAGGGGGGATTGCCAGATACGCAGTATTTT; CDR3aa: CASSLFQGGLPDTQYF
j_gene: TRBJ2-7; d_gene: TRBD2; abundance: -; v_gene: TRBV4-1; CDR3nt: TGCGCCAGCAGCCAAGGGCTAGCGGATTACTTTTCCTACGAGCAGTACTTC; CDR3aa: CASSQGLADYFSYEQYF
j_gene: TRBJ2-2; d_gene: -; abundance: -; v_gene: TRBV5-6; CDR3nt: TGTGCCAGCAGCTTGGTTAAAACCGGGGAGCTGTTTTTT; CDR3aa: CASSLVKTGELFF
j_gene: TRBJ2-7; d_gene: -; abundance: -; v_gene: TRBV6-5; CDR3nt: TGTGCCAGCAGTTACTCCGGGGGGCTGGAGCAGTACTTC; CDR3aa: CASSYSGGLEQYF
j_gene: TRBJ2-7; d_gene: -; abundance: -; v_gene: TRBV5-6; CDR3nt: TGTGCCAGCAGCTGGACCCGAGGGGAGCAGTACTTC; CDR3aa: CASSWTRGEQYF
j_gene: TRBJ2-3; d_gene: -; abundance: -; v_gene: TRBV7-3; CDR3nt: TGTGCCAGCAGCTCTGTCGGCCAGGGGCGGGATTCAGATACGCAGTATTTT; CDR3aa: CASSSVGQGRDSDTQYF
j_gene: TRBJ1-1; d_gene: -; abundance: -; v_gene: TRBV6-5; CDR3nt: TGTGCCAGCAGACCCGATGAGAACACTGAAGCTTTCTTT; CDR3aa: CASRPDENTEAFF
j_gene: TRBJ2-7; d_gene: TRBD1; abundance: -; v_gene: TRBV13; CDR3nt: TGTGCCAGCAGCCTAGGACAGGAGTACTACGAGCAGTACTTC; CDR3aa: CASSLGQEYYEQYF
j_gene: TRBJ2-2; d_gene: -; abundance: -; v_gene: TRBV27; CDR3nt: TGTGCCAGCAGTTTATCAACCGGGACCGCCGGCGGGGAGCTGTTTTTT; CDR3aa: CASSLSTGTAGGELFF
j_gene: TRBJ2-3; d_gene: TRBD2; abundance: -; v_gene: TRBV10-3; CDR3nt: TGTGCCATCAGTGAGAGAGGTTGGAGCGGGGTTGGCACAGATACGCAGTATTTT; CDR3aa: CAISERGWSGVGTDTQYF
j_gene: TRBJ1-5; d_gene: -; abundance: -; v_gene: TRBV15; CDR3nt: TGTGCCACCAGCACCCAAAACGTTCAGCCCCAGCATTTT; CDR3aa: CATSTQNVQPQHF
j_gene: TRBJ1-5; d_gene: -; abundance: -; v_gene: TRBV28; CDR3nt: TGTGCCAGCAGTTTGAGAGCTTATAGCAATCAGCCCCAGCATTTT; CDR3aa: CASSLRAYSNQPQHF
j_gene: TRBJ2-1; d_gene: -; abundance: -; v_gene: TRBV6-1; CDR3nt: TGTGCCAGCAGTCCGGACGGAAGCTCCTACAATGAGCAGTTCTTC; CDR3aa: CASSPDGSSYNEQFF
j_gene: TRBJ1-5; d_gene: -; abundance: once; v_gene: TRBV7-2; CDR3nt: TGTGCCAGCAGCTTAGAAGGACAGCCCCAGCATTTT; CDR3aa: CASSLEGQPQHF
j_gene: TRBJ1-1; d_gene: -; abundance: -; v_gene: TRBV6-5; CDR3nt: TGTGCCAGCAGCCTAGGGGAGAACACTGAAGCTTTCTTT; CDR3aa: CASSLGENTEAFF
j_gene: TRBJ2-7; d_gene: -; abundance: -; v_gene: TRBV7-9; CDR3nt: TGTGCCAGCAGCTCGCCAGAGATCTCCTACGAGCAGTACTTC; CDR3aa: CASSSPEISYEQYF